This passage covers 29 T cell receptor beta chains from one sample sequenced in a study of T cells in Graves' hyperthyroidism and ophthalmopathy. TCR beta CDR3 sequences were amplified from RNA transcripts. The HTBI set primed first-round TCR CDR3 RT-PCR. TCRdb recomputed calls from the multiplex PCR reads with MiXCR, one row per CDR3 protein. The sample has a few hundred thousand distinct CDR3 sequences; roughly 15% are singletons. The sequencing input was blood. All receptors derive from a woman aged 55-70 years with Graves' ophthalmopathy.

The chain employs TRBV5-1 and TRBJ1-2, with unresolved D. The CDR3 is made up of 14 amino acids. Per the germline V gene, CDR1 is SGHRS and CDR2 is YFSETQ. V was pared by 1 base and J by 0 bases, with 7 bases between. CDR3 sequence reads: CASSLTASNYGYTF. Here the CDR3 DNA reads TGCGCCAGCAGCTTGACAGCTTCTAACTATGGCTACACCTTC.

CDR3 nucleotides: TGTGCCAGTCGGGGCCGGGGTCGGAACACCGGGGAGCTGTTTTTT. Its translation is CASRGRGRNTGELFF. The chain couples TRBV19 to TRBJ2-2; D may match TRBD1 or TRBD2 (5 bases each). Deletions cut 8 bases from V and 1 base from J, with 14 bases between. Germline V lookup: CDR1 LNHDA, CDR2 SQIVND (reference sequence). This CDR3 is built from 15 residues.

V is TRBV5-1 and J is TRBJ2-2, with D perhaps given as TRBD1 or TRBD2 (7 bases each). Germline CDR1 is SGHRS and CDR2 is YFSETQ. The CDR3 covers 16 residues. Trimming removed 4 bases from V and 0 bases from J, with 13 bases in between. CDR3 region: CASSGGDRSNTGELFF. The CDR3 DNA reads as TGCGCCAGCAGCGGGGGGGACAGATCGAACACCGGGGAGCTGTTTTTT.

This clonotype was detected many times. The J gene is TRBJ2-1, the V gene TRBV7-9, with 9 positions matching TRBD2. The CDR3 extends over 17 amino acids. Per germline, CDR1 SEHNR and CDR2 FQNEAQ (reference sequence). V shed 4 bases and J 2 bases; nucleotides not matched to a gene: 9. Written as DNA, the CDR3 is TGTGCCAGCAGCTCACCCTCTAGCGGGATCACCTACAATGAGCAGTTCTTC. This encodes CASSSPSSGITYNEQFF.

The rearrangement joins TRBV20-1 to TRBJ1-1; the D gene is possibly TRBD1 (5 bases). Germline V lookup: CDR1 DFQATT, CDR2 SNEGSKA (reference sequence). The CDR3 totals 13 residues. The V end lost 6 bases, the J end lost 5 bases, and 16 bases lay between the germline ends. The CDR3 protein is CSAPGWGETEAFF. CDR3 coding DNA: TGCAGTGCGCCCGGGTGGGGGGAGACTGAAGCTTTCTTT.

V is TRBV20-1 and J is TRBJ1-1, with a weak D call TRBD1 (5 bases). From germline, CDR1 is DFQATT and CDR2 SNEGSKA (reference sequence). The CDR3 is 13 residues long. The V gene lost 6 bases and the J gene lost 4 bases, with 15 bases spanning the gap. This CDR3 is CSAAGARGTEAFF. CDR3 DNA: TGCAGTGCAGCCGGGGCGCGGGGCACTGAAGCTTTCTTT.

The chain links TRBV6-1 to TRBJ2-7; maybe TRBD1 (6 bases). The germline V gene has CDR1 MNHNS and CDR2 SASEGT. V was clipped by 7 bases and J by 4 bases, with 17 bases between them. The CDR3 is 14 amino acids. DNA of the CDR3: TGTGCCAGCACCTTCCGTCAAGGGGGTTACGAGCAGTACTTC. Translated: CASTFRQGGYEQYF.

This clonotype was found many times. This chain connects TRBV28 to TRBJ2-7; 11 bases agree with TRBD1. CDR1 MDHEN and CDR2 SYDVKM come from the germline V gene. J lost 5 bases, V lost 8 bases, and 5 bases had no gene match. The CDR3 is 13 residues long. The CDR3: CASRGQGGHEQYF. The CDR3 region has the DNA TGTGCCAGCCGGGGACAGGGGGGTCACGAGCAGTACTTC.

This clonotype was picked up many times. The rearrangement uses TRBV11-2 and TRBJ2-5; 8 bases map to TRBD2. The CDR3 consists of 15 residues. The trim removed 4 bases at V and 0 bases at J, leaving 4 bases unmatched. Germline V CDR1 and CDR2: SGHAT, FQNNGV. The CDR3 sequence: CASSYRGGYQETQYF. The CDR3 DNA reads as TGTGCCAGCAGCTACCGGGGGGGGTACCAAGAGACCCAGTACTTC.

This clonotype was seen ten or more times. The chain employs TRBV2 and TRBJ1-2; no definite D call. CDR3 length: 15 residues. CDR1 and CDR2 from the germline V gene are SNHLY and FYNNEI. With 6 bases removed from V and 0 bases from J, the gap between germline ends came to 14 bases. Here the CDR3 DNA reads TGTGCCAGCAGGTACCAACTTGGGGCTAACTATGGCTACACCTTC. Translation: CASRYQLGANYGYTF.

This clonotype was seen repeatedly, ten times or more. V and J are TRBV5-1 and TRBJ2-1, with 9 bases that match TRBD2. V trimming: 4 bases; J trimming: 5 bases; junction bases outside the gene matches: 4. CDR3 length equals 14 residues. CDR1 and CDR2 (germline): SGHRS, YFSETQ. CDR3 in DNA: TGCGCCAGCAGCGCGGGAGGGCTTCACAATGAGCAGTTCTTC. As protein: CASSAGGLHNEQFF.

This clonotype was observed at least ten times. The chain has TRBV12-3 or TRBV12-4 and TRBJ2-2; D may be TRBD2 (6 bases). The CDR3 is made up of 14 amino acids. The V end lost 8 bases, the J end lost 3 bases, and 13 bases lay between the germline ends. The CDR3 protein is CASWPSEYTGELFF. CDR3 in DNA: TGTGCCAGCTGGCCTAGCGAGTACACCGGGGAGCTGTTTTTT.

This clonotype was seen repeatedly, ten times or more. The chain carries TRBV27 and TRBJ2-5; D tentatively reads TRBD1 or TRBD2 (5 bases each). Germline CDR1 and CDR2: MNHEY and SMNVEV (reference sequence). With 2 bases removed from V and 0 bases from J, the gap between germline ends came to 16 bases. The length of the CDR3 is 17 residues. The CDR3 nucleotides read TGTGCCAGCAGTTTAGAGGGTAGGGGCAGCTACCAAGAGACCCAGTACTTC. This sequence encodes CASSLEGRGSYQETQYF.

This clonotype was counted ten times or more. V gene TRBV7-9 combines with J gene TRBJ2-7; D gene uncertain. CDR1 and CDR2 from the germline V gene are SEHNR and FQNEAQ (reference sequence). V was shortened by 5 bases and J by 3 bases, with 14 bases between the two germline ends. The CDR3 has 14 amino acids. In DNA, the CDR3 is TGTGCCAGCAGCAAGATTGATAACATCTACGAGCAGTACTTC. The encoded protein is CASSKIDNIYEQYF.

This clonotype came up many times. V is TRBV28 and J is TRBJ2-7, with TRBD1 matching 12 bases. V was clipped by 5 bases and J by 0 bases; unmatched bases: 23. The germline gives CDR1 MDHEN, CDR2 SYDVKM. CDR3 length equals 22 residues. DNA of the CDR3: TGTGCCAGCAGTCTACCGGGACAGGGGGCGAGTGGCCGCCCTCTTTACTCCTACGAGCAGTACTTC. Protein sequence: CASSLPGQGASGRPLYSYEQYF.

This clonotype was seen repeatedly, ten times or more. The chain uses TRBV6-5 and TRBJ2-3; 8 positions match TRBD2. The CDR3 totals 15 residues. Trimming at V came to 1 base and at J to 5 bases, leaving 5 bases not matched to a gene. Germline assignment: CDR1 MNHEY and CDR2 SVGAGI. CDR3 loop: CASSYYAGGQDTQYF. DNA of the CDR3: TGTGCCAGCAGTTACTATGCGGGAGGACAAGATACGCAGTATTTT.

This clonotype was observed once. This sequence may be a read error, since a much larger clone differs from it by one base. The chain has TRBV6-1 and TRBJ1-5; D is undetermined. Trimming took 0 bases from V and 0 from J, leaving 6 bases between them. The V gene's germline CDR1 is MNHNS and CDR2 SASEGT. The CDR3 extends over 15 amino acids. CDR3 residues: CASSEAGNSNQPQHF. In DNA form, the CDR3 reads TGTGCCAGCAGTGAAGCGGGAAATAGCAATCAGCCCCAGCATTTT.

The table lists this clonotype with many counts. The DNA of the CDR3 is TGTGCCACCAGCAGGGACAGGGTACCAAAAGAGACCCAGTACTTC. Translating it yields CATSRDRVPKETQYF. J is TRBJ2-5 and V is TRBV15; 8 positions agree with TRBD1. After removal of 3 bases from V and 3 bases from J, the junction contained 6 bases not matched to a gene. The CDR3 is 15 amino acids. The germline CDR1 and CDR2 sequences are LNHNV and YYDKDF (reference sequence).

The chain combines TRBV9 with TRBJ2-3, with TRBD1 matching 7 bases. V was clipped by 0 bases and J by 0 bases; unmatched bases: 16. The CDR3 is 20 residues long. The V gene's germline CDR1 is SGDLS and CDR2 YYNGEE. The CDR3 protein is CASSVDHRDSVLTSTDTQYF. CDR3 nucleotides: TGTGCCAGCAGCGTAGATCACCGGGACAGCGTACTAACTAGCACAGATACGCAGTATTTT.

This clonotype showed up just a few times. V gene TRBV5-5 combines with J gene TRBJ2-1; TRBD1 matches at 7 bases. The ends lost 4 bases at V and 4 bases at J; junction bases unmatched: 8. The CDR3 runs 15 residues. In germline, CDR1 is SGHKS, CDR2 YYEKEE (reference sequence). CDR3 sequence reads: CASSPDGQEYNEQFF. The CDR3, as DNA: TGTGCCAGCAGCCCGGACGGACAGGAATACAATGAGCAGTTCTTC. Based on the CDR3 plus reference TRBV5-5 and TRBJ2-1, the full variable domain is DAGVTQSPTHLIKTRGQQVTLRCSPISGHKSVSWYQQVLGQGPQFIFQYYEKEERGRGNFPDRFSARQFPNYSSELNVNALLLGDSALYLCASSPDGQEYNEQFFGPGTRLTVL.

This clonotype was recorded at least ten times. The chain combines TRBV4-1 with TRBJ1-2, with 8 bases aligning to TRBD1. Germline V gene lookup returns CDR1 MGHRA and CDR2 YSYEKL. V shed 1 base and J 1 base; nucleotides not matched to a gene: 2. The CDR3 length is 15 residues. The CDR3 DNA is TGCGCCAGCAGCCAAGCGACAGGGGTTAACTATGGCTACACCTTC. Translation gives CASSQATGVNYGYTF.

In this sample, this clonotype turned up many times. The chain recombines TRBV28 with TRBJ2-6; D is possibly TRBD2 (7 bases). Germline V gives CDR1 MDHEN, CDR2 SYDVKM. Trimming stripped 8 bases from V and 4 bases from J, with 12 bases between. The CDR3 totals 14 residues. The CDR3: CASYKGGGANVLTF. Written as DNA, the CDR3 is TGTGCCAGCTACAAGGGGGGGGGGGCCAACGTCCTGACTTTC.

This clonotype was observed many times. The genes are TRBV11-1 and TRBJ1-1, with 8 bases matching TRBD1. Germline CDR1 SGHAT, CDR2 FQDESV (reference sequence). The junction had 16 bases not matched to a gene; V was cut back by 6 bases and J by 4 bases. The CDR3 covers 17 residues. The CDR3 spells CASSQKTRQGRRTEAFF. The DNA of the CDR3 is TGTGCCAGCAGTCAAAAGACCCGACAGGGGCGGCGCACTGAAGCTTTCTTT.

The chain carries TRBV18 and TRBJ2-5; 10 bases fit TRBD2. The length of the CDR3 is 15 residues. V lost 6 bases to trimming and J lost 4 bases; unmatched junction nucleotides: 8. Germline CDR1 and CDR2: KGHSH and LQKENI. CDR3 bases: TGTGCCAGCTCCCCGCTAGCGGGAGAGGGAGAGACCCAGTACTTC. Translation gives CASSPLAGEGETQYF.

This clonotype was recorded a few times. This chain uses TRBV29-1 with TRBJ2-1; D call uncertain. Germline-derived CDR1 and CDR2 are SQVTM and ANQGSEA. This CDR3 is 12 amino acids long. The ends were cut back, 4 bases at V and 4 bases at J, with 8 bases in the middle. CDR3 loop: CSVGTVYNEQFF. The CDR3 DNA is TGCAGCGTTGGTACAGTGTACAATGAGCAGTTCTTC.

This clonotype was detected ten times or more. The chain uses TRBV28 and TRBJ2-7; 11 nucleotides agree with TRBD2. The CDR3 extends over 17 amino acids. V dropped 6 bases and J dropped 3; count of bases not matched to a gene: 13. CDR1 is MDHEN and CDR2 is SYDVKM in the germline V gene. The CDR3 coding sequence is TGTGCCAGCAGAGGACAGGGACTAGCGGAGACCCACTACGAGCAGTACTTC. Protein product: CASRGQGLAETHYEQYF.

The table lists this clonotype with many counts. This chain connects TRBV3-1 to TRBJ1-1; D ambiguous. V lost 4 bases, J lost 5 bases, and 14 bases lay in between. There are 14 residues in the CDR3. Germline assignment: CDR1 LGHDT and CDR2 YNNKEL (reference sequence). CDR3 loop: CASSLSWMGTEAFF. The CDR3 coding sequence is TGTGCCAGCAGCCTCTCCTGGATGGGAACTGAAGCTTTCTTT.

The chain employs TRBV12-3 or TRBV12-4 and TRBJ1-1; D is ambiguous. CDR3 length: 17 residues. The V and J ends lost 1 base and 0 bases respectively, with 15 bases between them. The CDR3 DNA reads TGTGCCAGCAGTTTAGGTGGGTCCTGGGAGATGAACACTGAAGCTTTCTTT. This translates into CASSLGGSWEMNTEAFF.

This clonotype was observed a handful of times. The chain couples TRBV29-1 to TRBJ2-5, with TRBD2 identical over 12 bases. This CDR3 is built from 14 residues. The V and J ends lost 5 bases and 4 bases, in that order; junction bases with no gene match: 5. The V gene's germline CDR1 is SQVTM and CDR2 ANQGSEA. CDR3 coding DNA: TGCAGCGTTCTAGCGGGAGGGCCGGGAGAGACCCAGTACTTC. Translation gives CSVLAGGPGETQYF.